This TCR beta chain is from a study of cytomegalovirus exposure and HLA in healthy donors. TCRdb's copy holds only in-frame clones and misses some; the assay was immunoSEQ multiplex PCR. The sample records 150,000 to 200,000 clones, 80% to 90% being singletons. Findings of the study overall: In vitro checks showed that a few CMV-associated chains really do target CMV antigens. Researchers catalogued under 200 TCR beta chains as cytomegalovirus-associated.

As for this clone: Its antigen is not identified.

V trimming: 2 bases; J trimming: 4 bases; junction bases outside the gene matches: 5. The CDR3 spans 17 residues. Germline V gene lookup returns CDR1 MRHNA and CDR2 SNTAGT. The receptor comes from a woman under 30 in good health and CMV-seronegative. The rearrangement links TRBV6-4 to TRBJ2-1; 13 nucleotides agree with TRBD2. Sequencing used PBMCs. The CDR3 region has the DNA TGTGCCAGCAGTGACCACCGACTAGCGGGGGGATACAATGAGCAGTTCTTC. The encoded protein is CASSDHRLAGGYNEQFF.